The text below deals with one T cell receptor (beta chain). Its antigen has not been determined. No base quality information exists; no much larger clone differs at one position. Interpreted using the paper, the time point label stands for: baseline before first vaccination. The vaccinee samples were drawn from two UK trials, COV001 and COV002, one of which was a single-blind randomized controlled phase 2/3 trial testing AZD1222 (ChAdOx1 nCoV-19) in healthy adults. For TCRbeta chain sequencing, PBMC samples from trial participants were taken at day 0 and at day 28 after the second dose. The CDR3 regions of human TCRbeta chains were subjected to immunosequencing. The source study handled its data this way. Repertoire TCRs were checked for matches against a reference library of SARS-CoV-2-specific TCRs that had been generated using the MIRA antigen-specificity platform. Breadth was defined as the fraction of unique TCRs that were SARS-CoV-2-associated, and depth was defined as the fraction of total T cells that were SARS-CoV-2-associated. Each spike-specific TCR was assigned to its reactive spike region and to a CD4 or CD8 class using the MIRA data. Log10-transformed breadth and depth values were compared by one-way ANOVA with Sidak's multiple comparisons tests. TCRdb took this table from immuneACCESS and kept in-frame rearrangements with V and J called. Such tables lack part of the clones; where checked against another copy, unresolved V genes explain under half of the gap, and the rest is unexplained. The D gene and trimming were derived from the DNA, and the V and J assignments and clone size from that table. Here the sample has about 160,000 clones; about 90% occur a single time. The leading ten clones occupy approximately 5.7% of the sample.

This specimen belongs to a study of T cell responses to AZD1222 COVID-19 vaccine (dated by TCRdb to about 2021). Study-level background: AZD1222 recipients given second doses at about 4 weeks or at about 12 weeks were pooled, since spike-specific TCR depth and breadth were not found to differ between the two schedules. TCR sequencing was performed for 230 to 250 trial participants, of whom some 200 were given two doses of AZD1222 and around 26 were given two doses of MenACWY control vaccine. Trial participants were enrolled by age into 18-55, 56-69 and 70-plus year subgroups, with roughly 150, 30 and 60 TCR-sequenced participants respectively. The paper as a whole reports these results and caveats: Because no day 14 peak-response samples were available, repertoires were characterized only after the peak T cell response. A significant rise in spike-specific TCR breadth and depth was observed after two AZD1222 doses relative to day 0 and relative to MenACWY recipients. CD4 TCRs associated with the vaccine covered the entire spike protein, and the dominant responses were in regions 160-218 and 743-854. Nearly half of unique spike-specific TCRs reportedly recognized epitopes outside regions mutated in the B.1.351 and B.1.1.7 variants. Only a handful of AZD1222 recipients were SARS-CoV-2 seropositive at baseline, limiting conclusions about previously exposed vaccinees. In the small 56-69-year group, the increase in depth fell short of significance, most likely because of low power. Most participants were white British and females outnumbered males, and the authors suggested that clonal diversity may have been underestimated.

The germline V gene provides CDR1 MGHDK and CDR2 SYGVNS. Trimming at the junction amounts to 0 bases on V and 7 bases on J, and the germline ends lie 16 bases apart. The CDR3 has 15 amino acids, counting the end cysteine and phenylalanine. Kept here is only the CDR3 DNA, which spans 45 bases and is read in frame from base 1. The clonotype was recovered from an adult in good health. The V gene is TRBV25-1 and the J gene is TRBJ2-7; the D gene is perhaps TRBD1 or TRBD2, each of them matching over 5 bases. Sequenced here: peripheral blood, sampled on day 0 of AZD1222 vaccination. The base sequence is TGTGCCAGCAGTGAATATGGCGAGGGGACGAGGGAGCAGTACTTC. This yields the protein CASSEYGEGTREQYF.